One and the same sample provided the 24 T cell receptor beta chains below, sequenced in a study of monozygotic twins with inflammatory bowel disease (dated by TCRdb to about 2019). Libraries were prepared through 5' RACE. These reads were obtained on an Illumina HiSeq 2500. After reprocessing by TCRdb, each CDR3 protein sequence is one entry, and no DNA is given. This specimen's table enumerates under 350,000 distinct CDR3 sequences. 5.5% to 6.5% of the sample comes from the top ten. The sequenced sample consisted of blood. All receptors derive from a human donor with ulcerative colitis or Crohn's disease, or a healthy co-twin of an affected twin (not recorded which).

The chain combines TRBV7-2 with TRBJ2-7; there is no DNA to check the TCRdb D call of TRBD1. CDR3 size: 14 residues. Per germline, CDR1 SGHTA and CDR2 FQGNSA. The CDR3 loop reads CASSLWDRGYEQYF.

The chain uses TRBV4-2 and TRBJ2-7; the D call from TCRdb, TRBD2, cannot be confirmed without DNA. Germline V gene data show CDR1 as LGHNA and CDR2 as YNFKEQ. The CDR3 sequence is 18 residues long. The CDR3 spells CASSQESTSGSWYYEQYF.

V and J are TRBV7-8 and TRBJ2-1. There are 11 residues in the CDR3. Per the germline V gene, CDR1 is SGHVS and CDR2 is FQNEAQ. CDR3 sequence reads: CASSKGLEQFF.

The chain employs TRBV9 and TRBJ1-1. CDR3 length: 13 residues. CDR1 and CDR2 from the germline V gene are SGDLS and YYNGEE. The CDR3 region is CASSVWQNTEAFF.

This chain joins TRBV12-3 or TRBV12-4 and TRBJ1-1; TCRdb's assignment of TRBD1 cannot be checked, as there is no DNA. CDR3 length equals 14 residues. CDR3 protein: CASTYRGMRTEAFF.

The chain uses TRBV4-1 and TRBJ2-2; no DNA is available, so the TRBD2 call from TCRdb remains unchecked. Germline V lookup: CDR1 MGHRA, CDR2 YSYEKL. There are 17 residues in the CDR3. CDR3 sequence reads: CASSQRGLSGNTGELFF.

This chain uses TRBV27 with TRBJ2-7. The CDR3 runs to 14 residues. Germline CDR1 reads MNHEY; CDR2 reads SMNVEV (reference sequence). CDR3 protein: CASSLSLGVYEQYF.

This sequence joins TRBV27 and TRBJ1-4; the TRBD1 assignment by TCRdb is unverifiable without DNA. This CDR3 is 14 amino acids long. The germline V gene has CDR1 MNHEY and CDR2 SMNVEV (reference sequence). The CDR3 sequence is CASSLSDRNEKLFF.

The rearrangement uses TRBV29-1 and TRBJ2-7; checking the TCRdb D call of TRBD2 is not possible without DNA. Germline values: CDR1 SQVTM, CDR2 ANQGSEA. The CDR3 contains 15 residues. The CDR3 region is CSVEFRADRNYEQYF.

This chain links TRBV20-1 with TRBJ2-2; TCRdb names TRBD1, which stays unverified in the absence of DNA. The CDR3 runs to 13 residues. Germline assignment: CDR1 DFQATT and CDR2 SNEGSKA (reference sequence). The CDR3 loop reads CSARARVAGELFF.

The rearrangement joins TRBV6-1 to TRBJ2-7; TCRdb picks TRBD1, but there is no DNA to check that call. Germline values: CDR1 MNHNS, CDR2 SASEGT. The CDR3 has 15 amino acids. CDR3 residues: CASSDPGQGAYEQYF.

The chain is built from TRBV13 and TRBJ2-3; TCRdb selects TRBD2, and the lack of DNA leaves this call unchecked. This CDR3 contains 18 residues. Germline CDR1 reads PRHDT; CDR2 reads FYEKMQ (reference sequence). The CDR3 protein is CASSSSPGLAASTDTQYF.

The chain employs TRBV14 and TRBJ1-1; TCRdb reports TRBD1, a call that lacks DNA to check it against. CDR1 and CDR2 from the germline V gene are SGHDN and FVKESK. This CDR3 comprises 16 residues. CDR3 in amino acids: CASSPRRDRVDTEAFF.

The CDR3 spells CASSESLAELSTDTQYF. This chain connects TRBV10-1 to TRBJ2-3; TCRdb lists TRBD2, though no DNA is available to test this call. CDR1 WNHNN and CDR2 SYGVQD come from the germline V gene (reference sequence). This CDR3 comprises 17 residues.

The chain recombines TRBV24-1 with TRBJ2-5; TCRdb's assignment of TRBD1 cannot be checked, as there is no DNA. The CDR3 has 15 amino acids. The germline V gene has CDR1 KGHDR and CDR2 SFDVKD. This chain's CDR3 is CATSDQGTGLETQYF.

The rearrangement joins TRBV12-3 or TRBV12-4 to TRBJ2-7; TCRdb's D call, TRBD2, is unchecked because there is no DNA. There are 14 residues in the CDR3. CDR3 region: CASTLDRGSYEQYF.

The gene calls are TRBV7-9 and TRBJ2-6; TCRdb names TRBD2, which stays unverified in the absence of DNA. The germline V gene has CDR1 SEHNR and CDR2 FQNEAQ (reference sequence). The CDR3 contains 17 residues. The CDR3 region is CASSLRSRGSGANVLTF.

V gene TRBV19 combines with J gene TRBJ2-1; as DNA is missing, the TRBD1 call by TCRdb cannot be tested. This CDR3 has 16 residues. The germline gives CDR1 LNHDA, CDR2 SQIVND (reference sequence). CDR3: CASSTKAPQSYNEQFF.

This chain connects TRBV5-1 to TRBJ2-7; without DNA, the TCRdb call of TRBD1 cannot be checked. This CDR3 spans 17 amino acids. From germline, CDR1 is SGHRS and CDR2 YFSETQ. The CDR3 sequence: CASSLRLRTGGSYEQYF.

The chain uses TRBV24-1 and TRBJ2-7; TCRdb gives TRBD1 as the D gene, but with no DNA this cannot be confirmed. The length of the CDR3 is 19 residues. Germline V gene sequence: CDR1 KGHDR, CDR2 SFDVKD. The CDR3 sequence: CATSDLQKFNAGLDGEQYF.

J is TRBJ2-1 and V is TRBV20-1; TCRdb gives TRBD2 as the D gene, but with no DNA this cannot be confirmed. Germline lookup yields CDR1 DFQATT and CDR2 SNEGSKA (reference sequence). This CDR3 spans 14 amino acids. The CDR3 loop reads CSASGGEGYNEQFF.

The chain links TRBV5-1 to TRBJ1-2; the D call from TCRdb, TRBD1, cannot be confirmed without DNA. The CDR3 has 15 residues. Per germline, CDR1 SGHRS and CDR2 YFSETQ. The CDR3 is CASSLRGQGVDGYTF.

The chain carries TRBV20-1 and TRBJ1-1. The germline gives CDR1 DFQATT, CDR2 SNEGSKA (reference sequence). CDR3 length: 11 amino acids. The CDR3 sequence: CSATENTEAFF.

This CDR3 is CASSYSESTDTQYF. The J gene is TRBJ2-3, the V gene TRBV6-2 or TRBV6-3. CDR1 MNHEY and CDR2 SVGEGT come from the germline V gene. This CDR3 is 14 amino acids long.